This T cell receptor beta chain was sequenced during a study of T cells in Graves' hyperthyroidism and ophthalmopathy. Amplified TCR beta CDR3 regions derived from RNA transcripts. HTBI primers were used for first-round RT-PCR of the TCR CDR3. From the multiplex PCR reads, TCRdb called clonotypes with MiXCR, one entry per CDR3 protein. The sample lists hundreds of thousands of distinct CDR3 sequences; 18% were seen once. Worth noting for this clonotype: Its antigen is still unknown.

In patients aged 18 to 65, hyperthyroidism was newly diagnosed, with duration under 2 months. Study conclusions and caveats: Most clonotypes expanded in thyroid above 0.001 were likewise present in blood.

The TCR sequence derives from a man aged 40-50 years with Graves' hyperthyroidism. The sample was blood.

The CDR3 sequence: CASTPAGGSGDTQYF. DNA for the CDR3: TGTGCCAGCACCCCCGCGGGGGGAAGTGGTGATACGCAGTATTTT. The chain couples TRBV12-3 or TRBV12-4 to TRBJ2-3; 8 bases line up with TRBD2. This CDR3 has 15 residues. V shed 7 bases, J shed 6 bases, and the junction held 12 bases outside the gene matches.